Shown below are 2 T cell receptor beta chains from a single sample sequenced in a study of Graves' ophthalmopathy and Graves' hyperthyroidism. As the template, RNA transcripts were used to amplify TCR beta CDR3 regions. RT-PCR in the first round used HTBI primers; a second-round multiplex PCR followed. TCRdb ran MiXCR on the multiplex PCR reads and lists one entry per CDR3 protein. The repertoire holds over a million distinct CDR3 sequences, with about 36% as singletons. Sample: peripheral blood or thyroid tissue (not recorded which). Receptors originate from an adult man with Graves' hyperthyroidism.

CDR3 sequence: CSAREGSPFNQPQHF. In nucleotides, the CDR3 is TGCAGTGCTAGAGAGGGCAGTCCCTTTAATCAGCCCCAGCATTTT. The chain uses TRBV20-1 and TRBJ1-5; no definite D call. V lost 0 bases and J 4 bases, leaving 13 bases between the germline ends. The germline V gene has CDR1 DFQATT and CDR2 SNEGSKA (reference sequence). The CDR3 sequence is 15 residues long.

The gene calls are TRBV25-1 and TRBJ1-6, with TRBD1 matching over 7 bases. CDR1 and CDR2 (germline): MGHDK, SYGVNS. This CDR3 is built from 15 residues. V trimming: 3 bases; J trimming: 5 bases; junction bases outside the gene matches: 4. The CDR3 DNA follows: TGTGCCAGCAGTGACAGGGACAGTAATAATTCACCCCTCCACTTT. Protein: CASSDRDSNNSPLHF.